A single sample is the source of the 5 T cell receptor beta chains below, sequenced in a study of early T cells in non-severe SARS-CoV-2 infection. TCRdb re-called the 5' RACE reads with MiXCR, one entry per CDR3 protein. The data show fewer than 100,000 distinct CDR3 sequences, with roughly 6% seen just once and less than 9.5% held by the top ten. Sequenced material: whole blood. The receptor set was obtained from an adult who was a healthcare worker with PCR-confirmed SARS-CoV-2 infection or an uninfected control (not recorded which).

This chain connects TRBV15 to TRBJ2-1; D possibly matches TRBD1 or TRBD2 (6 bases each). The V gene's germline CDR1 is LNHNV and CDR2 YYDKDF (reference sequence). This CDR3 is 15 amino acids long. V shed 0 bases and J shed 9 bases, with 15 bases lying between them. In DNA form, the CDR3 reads TGTGCCACCAGCAGAGATAGTGGGGGGCGCGGTGAGCAGTTCTTC. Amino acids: CATSRDSGGRGEQFF.

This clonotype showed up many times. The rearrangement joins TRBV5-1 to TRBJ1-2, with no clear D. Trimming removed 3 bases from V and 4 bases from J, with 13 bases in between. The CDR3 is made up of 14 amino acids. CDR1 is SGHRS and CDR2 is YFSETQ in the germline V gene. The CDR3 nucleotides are TGCGCCAGCAGCTCGGGCGGAGGGTCCTATGGCTACACCTTC. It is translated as CASSSGGGSYGYTF.

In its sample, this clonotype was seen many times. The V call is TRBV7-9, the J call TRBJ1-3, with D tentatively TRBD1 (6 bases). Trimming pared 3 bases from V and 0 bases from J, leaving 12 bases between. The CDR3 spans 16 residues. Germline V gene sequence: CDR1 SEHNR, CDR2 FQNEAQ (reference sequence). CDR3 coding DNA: TGTGCCAGCAGCTTCGCAGGGGTCCGCTCTGGAAACACCATATATTTT. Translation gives CASSFAGVRSGNTIYF.

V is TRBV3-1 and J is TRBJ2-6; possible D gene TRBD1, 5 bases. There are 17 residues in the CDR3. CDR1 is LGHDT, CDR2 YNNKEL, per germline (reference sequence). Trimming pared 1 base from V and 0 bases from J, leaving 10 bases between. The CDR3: CASSQAAGISGANVLTF. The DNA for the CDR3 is TGTGCCAGCAGCCAAGCCGCAGGGATCTCTGGGGCCAACGTCCTGACTTTC.

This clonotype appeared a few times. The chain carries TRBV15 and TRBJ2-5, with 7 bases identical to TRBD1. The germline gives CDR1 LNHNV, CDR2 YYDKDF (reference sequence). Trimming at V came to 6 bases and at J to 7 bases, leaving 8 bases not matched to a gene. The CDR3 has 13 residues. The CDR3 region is CATSPGQLPTQYF. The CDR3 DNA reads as TGTGCCACCAGTCCGGGACAGCTCCCGACCCAGTACTTC.